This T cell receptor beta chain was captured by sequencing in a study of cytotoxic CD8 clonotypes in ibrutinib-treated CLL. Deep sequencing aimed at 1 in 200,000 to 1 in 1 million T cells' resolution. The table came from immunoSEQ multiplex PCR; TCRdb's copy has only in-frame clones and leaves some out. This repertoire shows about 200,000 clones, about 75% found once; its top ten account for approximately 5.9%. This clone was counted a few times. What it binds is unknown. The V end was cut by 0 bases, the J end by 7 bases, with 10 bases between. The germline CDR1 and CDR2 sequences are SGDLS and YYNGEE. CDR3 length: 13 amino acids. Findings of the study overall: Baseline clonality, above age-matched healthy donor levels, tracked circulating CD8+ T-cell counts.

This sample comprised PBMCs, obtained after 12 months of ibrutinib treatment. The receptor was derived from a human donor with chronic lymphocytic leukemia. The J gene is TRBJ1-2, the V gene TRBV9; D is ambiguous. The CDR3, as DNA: TGTGCCAGCAGCGTAGAAGCGGTCGGTGGCTACACCTTC. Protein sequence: CASSVEAVGGYTF.